The entry below gives a single T cell receptor beta chain sequence along with its context. This sample was included in a study of blood T cell repertoires in COVID-19. The germline CDR1 and CDR2 sequences are SGDLS and YYNGEE. The CDR3 loop spans 16 amino acids. Trimming cost V 1 base and J 7 bases, with 15 bases left between them. TCRdb keeps only in-frame clones here, not all; method: immunoSEQ multiplex PCR. The sample yields 150,000 to 200,000 clones, just under 90% seen once. The chain uses TRBV9 and TRBJ1-6, with D uncertain. The clonotype originates from a woman in her 70s with COVID-19, enrolled during active disease. Sequenced sample: peripheral blood. The DNA for the CDR3 is TGTGCCAGCAGCGTACTTGGTTTCGGAGAAAATTCACCCCTCCACTTT. Translated, it gives CASSVLGFGENSPLHF.